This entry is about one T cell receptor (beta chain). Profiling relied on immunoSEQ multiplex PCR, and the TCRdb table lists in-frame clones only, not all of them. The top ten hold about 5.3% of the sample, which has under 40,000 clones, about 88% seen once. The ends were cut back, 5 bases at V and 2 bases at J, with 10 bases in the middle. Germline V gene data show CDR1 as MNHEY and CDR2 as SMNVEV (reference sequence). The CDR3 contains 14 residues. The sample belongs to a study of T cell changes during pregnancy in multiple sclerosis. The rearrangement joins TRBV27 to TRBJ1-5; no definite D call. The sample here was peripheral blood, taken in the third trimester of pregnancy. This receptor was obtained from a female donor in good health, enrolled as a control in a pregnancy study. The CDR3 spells CASSVFRGNQPQHF. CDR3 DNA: TGTGCCAGCAGTGTGTTTCGCGGCAATCAGCCCCAGCATTTT.